A single T cell receptor beta chain is shown here with its context. TCRdb keeps only in-frame clones here, not all; method: immunoSEQ multiplex PCR. The table lists fewer than 300,000 clones, roughly nine tenths of them singletons. This record comes from a study of blood T cell repertoires in COVID-19. The specimen was peripheral blood. The TCR was taken from a woman aged 30 to 39 with COVID-19, enrolled during active disease.

The CDR3 DNA follows: TGTGCCAGCAGTTTTAACGGGAGGAATGAGCAGTTCTTC. Translation: CASSFNGRNEQFF. The chain uses TRBV27 and TRBJ2-1; 7 bases align to TRBD2. This CDR3 is built from 13 residues. The V segment lost 3 bases and the J segment 7 bases; nucleotides outside the gene matches: 3. Germline V CDR1 and CDR2: MNHEY, SMNVEV (reference sequence).